Below, 20 T cell receptor beta chains from the same sample are listed, as sequenced in a study of cytomegalovirus exposure and HLA in healthy donors (dated by TCRdb to about 2017). Libraries were made using the immunoSEQ multiplex PCR assay. A mixture of 60 forward primers for TCR Vbeta segments and 13 reverse primers for TCR Jbeta segments was used in the multiplex PCR. TCRdb took over this immuneACCESS table, retaining in-frame rearrangements with V and J assigned. Such tables are incomplete; in checked studies, under half of the missing clones stem from an unresolved V gene, and the remainder is unexplained. The sample table shows roughly 120,000 clones, and around 79% are seen once. Of the sample, about 1.5% is held by the ten largest clones. Sequencing input: PBMCs. The receptors derive from a woman aged 18 to 35 in good health and CMV-seronegative.

The chain uses TRBV7-2 and TRBJ2-5, with D perhaps matching TRBD1 (5 bases). Trimming left V 2 bases short and J 4 bases short, with 14 bases between. Germline CDR1 SGHTA, CDR2 FQGNSA. This CDR3 has 15 residues. The CDR3 protein is CASSLIWTYGETQYF. In DNA, the CDR3 is TGTGCCAGCAGCTTAATATGGACATATGGAGAGACCCAGTACTTC.

The chain links TRBV4-1 to TRBJ1-3; a possible D gene is TRBD1 (6 bases). V was clipped by 7 bases and J by 0 bases, with 16 bases between them. CDR1 and CDR2 from the germline V gene are MGHRA and YSYEKL. The CDR3 contains 16 residues. The CDR3 sequence: CASNPDSLGSGNTIYF. In nucleotides, the CDR3 is TGCGCCAGCAACCCGGACAGCCTTGGCTCTGGAAACACCATATATTTT.

DNA of the CDR3: TGCGCCAGCAGTGGGGGAAGGACTAGCCGGGAGACCCAGTACTTC. This translates into CASSGGRTSRETQYF. This chain links TRBV10-2 with TRBJ2-5; TRBD2 matches at 8 bases. Germline V gene lookup returns CDR1 WSHSY and CDR2 SAAADI. V was pared by 4 bases and J by 5 bases, with 9 bases of the junction left unmatched. This CDR3 spans 15 amino acids.

This chain links TRBV5-4 with TRBJ2-3; D is perhaps TRBD2 (6 bases). Germline V gene data show CDR1 as SGHNT and CDR2 as YYREEE (reference sequence). The length of the CDR3 is 15 residues. The germline V and J ends were trimmed by 1 base and 2 bases, with 11 bases remaining between them. The DNA for the CDR3 is TGTGCCAGCAGCTTGAGCCTAGCGAACACAGATACGCAGTATTTT. Amino acid sequence: CASSLSLANTDTQYF.

This clone was seen a few times. This rearrangement joins TRBV29-1 to TRBJ2-5, with a tentative D call TRBD1 (5 bases). CDR1 is SQVTM, CDR2 ANQGSEA, per germline. The V gene lost 3 bases and the J gene lost 4 bases, with 12 bases spanning the gap. This CDR3 region has 13 residues. CDR3 residues: CSVESQGGETQYF. CDR3 sequence (DNA): TGCAGCGTTGAGTCCCAGGGCGGAGAGACCCAGTACTTC. Based on the CDR3 plus reference TRBV29-1 and TRBJ2-5, the full variable domain is SAVISQKPSRDICQRGTSLTIQCQVDSQVTMMFWYRQQPGQSLTLIATANQGSEATYESGFVIDKFPISRPNLTFSTLTVSNMSPEDSSIYLCSVESQGGETQYFGPGTRLLVL.

This chain's CDR3 is CASSPGRARYQETQYF. CDR3 coding DNA: TGCGCCAGCAGCCCCGGCAGGGCGAGGTACCAAGAGACCCAGTACTTC. The chain carries TRBV10-1 and TRBJ2-5; the D gene is possibly TRBD1 (5 bases). This CDR3 comprises 16 residues. V was trimmed by 6 bases and J by 0 bases, leaving 17 bases between them. Germline CDR1 reads WNHNN; CDR2 reads SYGVQD (reference sequence).

This chain uses TRBV7-2 with TRBJ1-2; D uncertain. The CDR3 loop spans 15 amino acids. The ends were cut back, 4 bases at V and 5 bases at J, with 17 bases in the middle. In germline, CDR1 is SGHTA, CDR2 FQGNSA. CDR3 DNA sequence: TGTGCCAGCAGCTCGCGGGCGGAATCGGGGTATGGCTACACCTTC. Translated: CASSSRAESGYGYTF. Full variable domain (remainder filled in from reference TRBV7-2 and TRBJ1-2): GAGVSQSPSNKVTEKGKDVELRCDPISGHTALYWYRQSLGQGLEFLIYFQGNSAPDKSGLPSDRFSAERTGGSVSTLTIQRTQQEDSAVYLCASSSRAESGYGYTFGSGTRLTVV.

The rearrangement joins TRBV4-1 to TRBJ2-7; 7 bases line up with TRBD2. Germline CDR1 is MGHRA and CDR2 is YSYEKL. The CDR3 has 11 residues. The trim removed 4 bases at V and 13 bases at J, leaving 7 bases unmatched. The CDR3 is CASSLGGSHYF. CDR3 coding DNA: TGCGCCAGCAGCCTTGGCGGGAGCCACTACTTC.

The chain carries TRBV18 and TRBJ2-5; no definite D call. The CDR3 sequence is 15 residues long. The V gene's germline CDR1 is KGHSH and CDR2 LQKENI. V was cut by 6 bases and J by 5 bases, with 19 bases left in between. CDR3: CASSIRGGERETQYF. The DNA for the CDR3 is TGTGCCAGCTCGATACGCGGTGGTGAGAGGGAGACCCAGTACTTC.

This clone has only one observation. DNA for the CDR3: TGTGCCAGCAGCGTCGCGGGGAGAACAGATACGCAGTATTTT. Translating it yields CASSVAGRTDTQYF. The gene calls are TRBV9 and TRBJ2-3, with a weak D call TRBD2 (6 bases). This CDR3 is built from 14 residues. V lost 2 bases to trimming and J lost 3 bases, with 10 bases between them. Germline CDR1 SGDLS, CDR2 YYNGEE.

V gene TRBV7-2 combines with J gene TRBJ1-2, with 10 bases matching TRBD1. J lost 0 bases, V lost 5 bases, and 9 bases had no gene match. The CDR3 totals 17 residues. The germline V gene has CDR1 SGHTA and CDR2 FQGNSA. As DNA, the CDR3 is TGTGCCAGCAGCCGAGCCGGGACAGGGGTCTCTAACTATGGCTACACCTTC. Its translation is CASSRAGTGVSNYGYTF.

This chain connects TRBV7-9 to TRBJ1-6; D unresolved. This CDR3 contains 15 residues. Germline CDR1 reads SEHNR; CDR2 reads FQNEAQ (reference sequence). V gave up 3 bases and J gave up 8 bases, with 14 bases separating them. The CDR3 loop reads CASSFSGRLDSPLHF. DNA of the CDR3: TGTGCCAGCAGCTTTAGTGGGAGACTCGATTCACCCCTCCACTTT.

The DNA for the CDR3 is TGTGCCAGTAGTATAAGTAGGGCTAGCGGGAGGAGGAATGAGCAGTTCTTC. It codes for CASSISRASGRRNEQFF. The chain links TRBV19 to TRBJ2-1; 11 bases are a match to TRBD2. J was trimmed by 7 bases and V by 2 bases; bases with no gene match: 10. CDR1 is LNHDA and CDR2 is SQIVND in the germline V gene (reference sequence). CDR3 length: 17 residues.

CDR3 in amino acids: CASSSWTGLGNKNIQYF. CDR3 in DNA: TGTGCCAGCAGCTCTTGGACGGGACTAGGGAACAAAAACATTCAGTACTTC. This rearrangement joins TRBV7-9 to TRBJ2-4, with 8 bases lining up with TRBD2. CDR1 SEHNR and CDR2 FQNEAQ come from the germline V gene (reference sequence). The CDR3 length is 17 residues. The J segment lost 3 bases and the V segment lost 4 bases, leaving 11 bases of the junction unmatched.

The chain joins TRBV4-1 to TRBJ1-6; 7 bases are a match to TRBD1. V shed 1 base and J 7 bases; nucleotides not matched to a gene: 13. Germline V gene sequence: CDR1 MGHRA, CDR2 YSYEKL. The CDR3 covers 18 residues. CDR3 amino acids: CASSQGVRQGGLNSPLHF. DNA of the CDR3: TGCGCCAGCAGCCAAGGCGTCCGACAGGGTGGTTTGAATTCACCCCTCCACTTT.

The rearrangement joins TRBV19 to TRBJ1-5; D ambiguous. The germline V and J ends were trimmed by 4 bases and 4 bases, with 11 bases remaining between them. Germline V lookup: CDR1 LNHDA, CDR2 SQIVND (reference sequence). This CDR3 has 14 amino acids. The CDR3 region is CASSRGIRNQPQHF. The DNA for the CDR3 is TGTGCCAGTAGTAGAGGGATACGGAATCAGCCCCAGCATTTT.

Note on this clone: Sequence at one end of the junction differs from germline and may be a read error. The rearrangement links TRBV30 to TRBJ2-1; D possibly corresponds to TRBD2 (5 bases). From germline, CDR1 is GTSNPN and CDR2 SVGIG (reference sequence). The CDR3 runs to 11 residues. As DNA, the CDR3 is TGTGCCTGGGAAGAGGGTAGGGTTGAAATCTTC. It is translated as CAWEEGRVEIF.

The J gene is TRBJ2-6, the V gene TRBV7-8, with 9 positions matching TRBD2. Germline lookup yields CDR1 SGHVS and CDR2 FQNEAQ. There are 18 residues in the CDR3. J was trimmed by 0 bases and V by 5 bases; bases with no gene match: 8. The CDR3 DNA is TGTGCCAGCAGCCTCGGGAGCGGGAGGCCCTCTGGGGCCAACGTCCTGACTTTC. It codes for CASSLGSGRPSGANVLTF.

This clone came up a few times. The rearrangement links TRBV23-1 to TRBJ1-2, with D possibly TRBD1 on 6 matching bases. TRBV23-1 is designated an ORF whose function remains uncertain. This CDR3 has 14 residues. Trimming removed 2 bases at V and 4 bases at J, with 11 bases between. The CDR3 DNA reads TGCGCCAGCAGTCAACCGAAAGGGGGCTATGGCTACACCTTC. This sequence encodes CASSQPKGGYGYTF.

V and J are TRBV19 and TRBJ1-5; TRBD1 matches at 7 bases. In germline, CDR1 is LNHDA, CDR2 SQIVND (reference sequence). V was pared by 10 bases and J by 0 bases, with 9 bases of the junction left unmatched. The CDR3 has 15 residues. CDR3 DNA sequence: TGTGCCACGAGGGGACAGCCCTATAGCAATCAGCCCCAGCATTTT. This encodes CATRGQPYSNQPQHF. Full variable domain (missing parts from reference TRBV19 and TRBJ1-5): DGGITQSPKYLFRKEGQNVTLSCEQNLNHDAMYWYRQDPGQGLRLIYYSQIVNDFQKGDIAEGYSVSREKKESFPLTVTSAQKNPTAFYLCATRGQPYSNQPQHFGDGTRLSIL.